These 25 T cell receptor beta chains were all obtained from the same sample, sequenced in a study of monozygotic twins with inflammatory bowel disease (dated by TCRdb to about 2019). Libraries were built with 5' RACE. TCRdb names Illumina HiSeq 2500 as the instrument used. TCRdb reprocessed the reads; each CDR3 protein sequence makes one entry, and DNA is unavailable. This sample's table carries hundreds of thousands of distinct CDR3 sequences. Roughly 5.2% of the sample rests with the top ten. Sequencing was done on a sample of blood. Receptor source: a human donor with ulcerative colitis or Crohn's disease, or a healthy co-twin of an affected twin (not recorded which).

The CDR3 spells CASSLLGADKNIQYF. The rearrangement uses TRBV6-2 or TRBV6-3 and TRBJ2-4; the TRBD1 assignment by TCRdb is unverifiable without DNA. CDR1 is MNHEY, CDR2 SVGEGT, per germline. CDR3 size: 15 residues.

The V gene is TRBV12-5, the J gene TRBJ1-1; TCRdb gives TRBD1 as the D gene, but with no DNA this cannot be confirmed. Germline V gene lookup returns CDR1 LGHNT and CDR2 FRNRAP. CDR3 length equals 13 residues. The CDR3 reads CASGLGGSTEAFF.

This CDR3 reads CASSLTTRANVLTF. The chain joins TRBV7-2 to TRBJ2-6. This CDR3 is 14 amino acids long. Germline V gene lookup returns CDR1 SGHTA and CDR2 FQGNSA.

The chain is built from TRBV10-3 and TRBJ2-3; TCRdb's assignment of TRBD2 cannot be checked, as there is no DNA. In germline, CDR1 is ENHRY, CDR2 SYGVKD. The CDR3 spans 17 residues. This chain's CDR3 is CAISRILREGLVDTQYF.

J is TRBJ2-7 and V is TRBV15; TCRdb's D call of TRBD1 is untestable without DNA. There are 14 residues in the CDR3. CDR1 and CDR2 (germline): LNHNV, YYDKDF (reference sequence). CDR3 in amino acids: CATGRGGSNYEQYF.

This chain joins TRBV5-1 and TRBJ2-7; there is no DNA to check the TCRdb D call of TRBD2. CDR1 is SGHRS and CDR2 is YFSETQ in the germline V gene. The CDR3 is 13 amino acids. CDR3 region: CASSPSGAYEQYF. Full variable domain (remainder filled in from reference TRBV5-1 and TRBJ2-7): KAGVTQTPRYLIKTRGQQVTLSCSPISGHRSVSWYQQTPGQGLQFLFEYFSETQRNKGNFPGRFSGRQFSNSRSEMNVSTLELGDSALYLCASSPSGAYEQYFGPGTRLTVT.

This chain links TRBV20-1 with TRBJ1-1; without DNA, the TCRdb call of TRBD1 cannot be checked. Germline assignment: CDR1 DFQATT and CDR2 SNEGSKA (reference sequence). The CDR3 runs to 14 residues. The CDR3 here is CSAVPGQLNTEAFF.

The rearrangement uses TRBV25-1 and TRBJ2-3; TCRdb picks TRBD2, but there is no DNA to check that call. The CDR3 runs to 16 residues. Germline V gives CDR1 MGHDK, CDR2 SYGVNS. The CDR3 reads CASSESSGGATDTQYF.

The chain links TRBV18 to TRBJ1-1; no DNA is available, so the TRBD1 call from TCRdb remains unchecked. Germline V lookup: CDR1 KGHSH, CDR2 LQKENI. The CDR3 is 13 amino acids. The chain's CDR3 is CASFQGRNTEAFF.

The V and J genes are TRBV27 and TRBJ2-1. CDR3 length equals 12 residues. Germline V lookup: CDR1 MNHEY, CDR2 SMNVEV (reference sequence). This chain's CDR3 is CASISLINEQFF.

This chain uses TRBV20-1 with TRBJ1-6; the D call of TRBD1 rests on TCRdb alone, since no DNA is present to check it. The CDR3 is 15 amino acids. Per the germline V gene, CDR1 is DFQATT and CDR2 is SNEGSKA (reference sequence). CDR3 sequence reads: CSARAGTANNSPLHF.

This chain connects TRBV12-3 or TRBV12-4 to TRBJ1-4; TCRdb designates TRBD1, a call that cannot be tested without DNA. The CDR3 sequence is 14 residues long. CDR3: CASSFRANNEKLFF.

The genes are TRBV29-1 and TRBJ1-3; TCRdb indicates TRBD1, and absent DNA this call remains unverified. Looked up from germline, CDR1 is SQVTM and CDR2 is ANQGSEA. The CDR3 loop spans 13 amino acids. The CDR3 protein is CSTLSPPGNTIYF.

The chain joins TRBV20-1 to TRBJ1-4. CDR3 size: 12 residues. From germline, CDR1 is DFQATT and CDR2 SNEGSKA (reference sequence). This chain's CDR3 is CSARWDLEKLFF.

The chain joins TRBV6-2 or TRBV6-3 to TRBJ1-4. Germline CDR1 and CDR2: MNHEY and SVGEGT. The CDR3 is made up of 17 amino acids. CDR3 protein: CASHSIRGVSTNEKLFF.

The chain carries TRBV24-1 and TRBJ1-6; TCRdb gives TRBD1 as the D gene, but with no DNA this cannot be confirmed. This CDR3 contains 15 residues. Germline loops: CDR1 KGHDR, CDR2 SFDVKD. The CDR3 sequence: CATSDLWGLFSPLHF.

The genes are TRBV20-1 and TRBJ2-1; TCRdb calls TRBD2, which cannot be checked without DNA. CDR3 length: 18 residues. The germline V gene encodes CDR1 DFQATT and CDR2 SNEGSKA (reference sequence). The CDR3 spells CSARGRLAESTSYNEQFF.

V gene TRBV3-1 combines with J gene TRBJ1-1; TCRdb's D call, TRBD1, is unchecked because there is no DNA. Germline assignment: CDR1 LGHDT and CDR2 YNNKEL (reference sequence). This CDR3 spans 14 amino acids. CDR3 sequence reads: CASSPGQGAIEAFF.

The V call is TRBV7-2, the J call TRBJ1-1; TCRdb's D call, TRBD1, is unchecked because there is no DNA. CDR1 and CDR2 from the germline V gene are SGHTA and FQGNSA. This CDR3 has 15 residues. The chain's CDR3 is CASSSGTAGPTEAFF.

The chain is built from TRBV4-3 and TRBJ2-7; TCRdb designates TRBD1, a call that cannot be tested without DNA. Germline values: CDR1 LGHNA, CDR2 YSLEER. CDR3 length: 16 amino acids. CDR3 sequence reads: CASSQVPGQGTYEQYF.

This chain joins TRBV6-2 or TRBV6-3 and TRBJ1-1; the D call from TCRdb, TRBD1, cannot be confirmed without DNA. Per the germline V gene, CDR1 is MNHEY and CDR2 is SVGEGT. The CDR3 extends over 14 amino acids. The CDR3 spells CASSGTGLNIEAFF.

CDR3 loop: CASSLGEAGEQYF. The V gene is TRBV5-1, the J gene TRBJ2-7; the TCRdb call, TRBD1, lacks DNA for checking. CDR1 and CDR2 from the germline V gene are SGHRS and YFSETQ. The CDR3 sequence is 13 residues long.

The rearrangement joins TRBV12-3 or TRBV12-4 to TRBJ2-3. The CDR3 consists of 11 residues. The CDR3 protein is CASSLTYTQYF.

The chain joins TRBV6-5 to TRBJ2-5. The CDR3 sequence is 11 residues long. Germline assignment: CDR1 MNHEY and CDR2 SVGAGI. CDR3 in amino acids: CASSYVETQYF.

V gene TRBV5-1 combines with J gene TRBJ2-5; TCRdb picks TRBD1, but there is no DNA to check that call. Looked up from germline, CDR1 is SGHRS and CDR2 is YFSETQ. The CDR3 loop spans 14 amino acids. CDR3 in amino acids: CASSPGGAEETQYF. The full variable domain, rest sourced from reference TRBV5-1 and TRBJ2-5, is KAGVTQTPRYLIKTRGQQVTLSCSPISGHRSVSWYQQTPGQGLQFLFEYFSETQRNKGNFPGRFSGRQFSNSRSEMNVSTLELGDSALYLCASSPGGAEETQYFGPGTRLLVL.